The next 10 T cell receptor beta chains were all read from a single sample in a study of T cell repertoires in cytomegalovirus infection. TCRdb re-analysed the reads in MiXCR, keeping a single row per CDR3 protein. The sample shows over 120,000 distinct CDR3 sequences, more than 25% of them seen only once. Their specific antigens are unknown. Sample: CD8+ T cells from cultured PBMCs, taken from culture after CMV antigen stimulation. The receptors stem from a human donor in good health (CMV status not recorded). Some clones in this sample may be carry-over from other donors' samples.

The chain carries TRBV4-1 and TRBJ1-1; 9 positions agree with TRBD1. V lost 0 bases, J lost 4 bases, and 6 bases stayed unmatched. Germline CDR1 reads MGHRA; CDR2 reads YSYEKL. This CDR3 is 16 amino acids long. The CDR3 region is CASSQESTGGGTEAFF. Written as DNA, the CDR3 is TGCGCCAGCAGCCAAGAATCGACAGGGGGTGGCACTGAAGCTTTCTTT.

Only a few counts were recorded for this clonotype. The chain has TRBV6-1 and TRBJ2-5, with 10 bases matching TRBD1. J gave up 2 bases and V 6 bases, and 6 bases lay outside the gene matches. There are 15 residues in the CDR3. The germline V gene has CDR1 MNHNS and CDR2 SASEGT. CDR3 loop: CASRTLDRGQETQYF. For the CDR3, the DNA is TGTGCCAGCAGGACTCTGGACAGGGGGCAAGAGACCCAGTACTTC.

This clonotype was recorded many times. The rearrangement links TRBV7-2 to TRBJ2-3; D is ambiguous. This CDR3 has 13 amino acids. Germline CDR1 SGHTA, CDR2 FQGNSA. Trimming pared 2 bases from V and 3 bases from J, leaving 6 bases between. DNA of the CDR3: TGTGCCAGCAGCTTACTTTCGACAGATACGCAGTATTTT. Protein sequence: CASSLLSTDTQYF.

This clonotype has only a few counts. The chain joins TRBV6-5 to TRBJ2-1; 11 bases align to TRBD2. Germline V CDR1 and CDR2: MNHEY, SVGAGI. V lost 7 bases, J lost 8 bases, and 4 bases stayed unmatched. CDR3 size: 13 residues. Written as DNA, the CDR3 is TGTGCCAGCACTCTACTAGCGGGGGATGAGCAGTTCTTC. It codes for CASTLLAGDEQFF.

DNA for the CDR3: TGTGCCAGCACGAGAGGACTAGCGGGTCCCTCTAGGTACGAGCAGTACTTC. Translation: CASTRGLAGPSRYEQYF. The V and J genes are TRBV6-5 and TRBJ2-7, with TRBD2 matching 11 bases. Per the germline V gene, CDR1 is MNHEY and CDR2 is SVGAGI. The J segment lost 4 bases and the V segment lost 7 bases, leaving 15 bases of the junction unmatched. CDR3 length equals 17 residues.

The chain joins TRBV5-6 to TRBJ2-3; maybe TRBD1 (5 bases). Germline CDR1 SGHDT, CDR2 YYEEEE. This CDR3 comprises 18 residues. Trimming cost V 0 bases and J 0 bases, with 17 bases left between them. The CDR3 here is CASSLGFTGRASTDTQYF. The CDR3 DNA is TGTGCCAGCAGCTTGGGGTTCACAGGACGTGCTAGCACAGATACGCAGTATTTT. The full variable domain, rest sourced from reference TRBV5-6 and TRBJ2-3, is DAGVTQSPTHLIKTRGQQVTLRCSPKSGHDTVSWYQQALGQGPQFIFQYYEEEERQRGNFPDRFSGHQFPNYSSELNVNALLLGDSALYLCASSLGFTGRASTDTQYFGPGTRLTVL.

This clonotype was counted many times. The genes are TRBV12-3 or TRBV12-4 and TRBJ2-1, with D possibly being TRBD1 or TRBD2 (5 bases each). Between the trimmed V and J ends, which lost 5 bases and 4 bases, there was a span of 12 bases. The CDR3 totals 14 residues. Here the CDR3 reads CASSPGTGYNEQFF. In DNA form, the CDR3 reads TGTGCCAGCAGTCCCGGGACGGGATACAATGAGCAGTTCTTC.

This clonotype showed up many times. The chain recombines TRBV7-2 with TRBJ2-3; TRBD1 agrees at 7 bases. The CDR3 sequence is 18 residues long. Germline V lookup: CDR1 SGHTA, CDR2 FQGNSA. Trimming at V came to 0 bases and at J to 2 bases, leaving 11 bases not matched to a gene. DNA of the CDR3: TGTGCCAGCAGCTTAGCGGACAGGCAGGGCGAATTCACAGATACGCAGTATTTT. Translating gives CASSLADRQGEFTDTQYF.

This chain uses TRBV5-4 with TRBJ2-7, with D perhaps matching TRBD2 (7 bases). Trimming left V 3 bases short and J 3 bases short, with 19 bases between. The length of the CDR3 is 16 residues. The V gene's germline CDR1 is SGHNT and CDR2 YYREEE (reference sequence). CDR3: CASSSDPGGPRYEQYF. CDR3 bases: TGTGCCAGCAGCTCGGACCCCGGGGGGCCGCGCTACGAGCAGTACTTC.

The chain links TRBV7-6 to TRBJ2-6; 7 bases map to TRBD1. This CDR3 contains 18 residues. The germline V gene has CDR1 SGHVS and CDR2 FNYEAQ. V lost 5 bases, J lost 0 bases, and 10 bases stayed unmatched. The CDR3 DNA sequence: TGTGCCAGCAGCGCGGACAGGATAGAAATCTCTGGGGCCAACGTCCTGACTTTC. Amino acid sequence: CASSADRIEISGANVLTF.